This entry lists 7 T cell receptor beta chains sequenced from one sample in a study of patients and donors after allogeneic stem cell transplantation. TCRdb re-derived calls from the RT-PCR reads in MiXCR, one entry per CDR3 protein. The data show roughly 960,000 distinct CDR3 sequences, more than 15% seen once. The sequenced sample consisted of blood, either unsorted or a sorted T cell fraction (not recorded which). The receptors originated from a human donor who was either an allogeneic HSCT recipient or a stem cell or donor lymphocyte infusion donor (not recorded which). It is not recorded whose cells these are; they may come from a transplant donor.

V gene TRBV7-9 combines with J gene TRBJ1-6; 7 nucleotides agree with TRBD1. Per germline, CDR1 SEHNR and CDR2 FQNEAQ (reference sequence). V lost 6 bases and J lost 6; bases outside the gene matches: 8. The CDR3 is made up of 15 amino acids. The CDR3, as DNA: TGTGCCAGCAGGTCACGGGACAGACTTAATTCACCCCTCCACTTT. Its translation is CASRSRDRLNSPLHF.

The chain recombines TRBV10-3 with TRBJ2-2; the D is unclear. Germline assignment: CDR1 ENHRY and CDR2 SYGVKD. The ends were cut back, 3 bases at V and 5 bases at J, with 19 bases in the middle. The CDR3 sequence is 17 residues long. DNA for the CDR3: TGTGCCATCAGTGAAATAAGAGACCCCTTCCTGACCGGGGAGCTGTTTTTT. Translated: CAISEIRDPFLTGELFF.

This clonotype was seen a handful of times. The chain has TRBV5-1 and TRBJ2-1; TRBD2 agrees at 11 bases. Germline trimming cut 4 bases from V and 10 bases from J; bases unmatched to any gene: 13. In germline, CDR1 is SGHRS, CDR2 YFSETQ. The CDR3 covers 16 residues. CDR3 sequence reads: CASSRGGTSGLGEQFF. Written as DNA, the CDR3 is TGCGCCAGCAGCAGGGGCGGGACTAGCGGATTGGGAGAGCAGTTCTTC.

The genes are TRBV7-6 and TRBJ1-1; D remains unclear. V shed 4 bases and J shed 1 base, with 16 bases lying between them. Per the germline V gene, CDR1 is SGHVS and CDR2 is FNYEAQ. The CDR3 is 16 residues long. The CDR3 DNA reads as TGTGCCAGCAGCTCCCTTGGTTTCGGTGAGAACACTGAAGCTTTCTTT. Translating gives CASSSLGFGENTEAFF.

The rearrangement uses TRBV7-9 and TRBJ2-7; 7 positions agree with TRBD1. Germline CDR1 reads SEHNR; CDR2 reads FQNEAQ (reference sequence). Trimming at V came to 2 bases and at J to 2 bases, leaving 12 bases not matched to a gene. The CDR3 contains 17 residues. CDR3 residues: CASSLIGLRDRAYEQYF. Here the CDR3 DNA reads TGTGCCAGCAGCTTAATCGGTCTACGGGACAGAGCCTACGAGCAGTACTTC.

The chain carries TRBV7-3 and TRBJ2-7; the D gene is possibly TRBD1 (7 bases). Germline V CDR1 and CDR2: SGHTA, FQGTGA. The V end lost 5 bases, the J end lost 6 bases, and 14 bases lay between the germline ends. The CDR3 runs 13 residues. The CDR3 DNA reads as TGTGCCAGCAGCCTCCAGGGGGGACGCGAGCAGTACTTC. This translates into CASSLQGGREQYF. The full variable domain, its missing parts supplied by reference TRBV7-3 and TRBJ2-7, is GAGVSQTPSNKVTEKGKYVELRCDPISGHTALYWYRQSLGQGPEFLIYFQGTGAADDSGLPNDRFFAVRPEGSVSTLKIQRTERGDSAVYLCASSLQGGREQYFGPGTRLTVT.

This clonotype was detected ten times or more. The junction and the germline gene differ at one end; a read error may be behind it. The J gene is TRBJ2-4, the V gene TRBV29-1, with 9 nucleotides matching TRBD1. This CDR3 region has 15 residues. In germline, CDR1 is SQVTM, CDR2 ANQGSEA. CDR3 bases: TGCAGCGTCGAAGGGGGACAGGGATCCAAAAACATTCAGTACTTC. Protein: CSVEGGQGSKNIQYF.